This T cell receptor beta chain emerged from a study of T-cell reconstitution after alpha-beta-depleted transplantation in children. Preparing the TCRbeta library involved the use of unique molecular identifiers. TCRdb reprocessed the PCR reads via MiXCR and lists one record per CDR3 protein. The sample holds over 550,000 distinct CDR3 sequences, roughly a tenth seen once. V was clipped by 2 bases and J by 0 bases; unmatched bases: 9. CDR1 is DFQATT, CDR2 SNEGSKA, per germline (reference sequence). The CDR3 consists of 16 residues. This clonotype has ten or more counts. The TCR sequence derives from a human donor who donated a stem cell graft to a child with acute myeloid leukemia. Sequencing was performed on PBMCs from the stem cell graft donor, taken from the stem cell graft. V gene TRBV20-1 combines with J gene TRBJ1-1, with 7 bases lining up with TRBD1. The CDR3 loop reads CSARRQGLRMNTEAFF. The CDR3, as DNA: TGCAGTGCTAGAAGACAGGGTTTGAGGATGAACACTGAAGCTTTCTTT.